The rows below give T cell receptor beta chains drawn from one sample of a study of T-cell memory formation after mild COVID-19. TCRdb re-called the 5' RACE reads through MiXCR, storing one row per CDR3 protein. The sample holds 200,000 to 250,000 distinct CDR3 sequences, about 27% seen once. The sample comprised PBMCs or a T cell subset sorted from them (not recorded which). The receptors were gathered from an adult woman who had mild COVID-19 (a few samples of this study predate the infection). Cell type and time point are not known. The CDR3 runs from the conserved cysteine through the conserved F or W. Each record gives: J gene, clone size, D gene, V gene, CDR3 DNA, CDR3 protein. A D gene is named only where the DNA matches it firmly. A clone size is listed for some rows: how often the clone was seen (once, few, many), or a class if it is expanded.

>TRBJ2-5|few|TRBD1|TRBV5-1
TGCGCCAGCAGCTTTCAGGGGGCAGGAGAGACCCAGTACTTC
CASSFQGAGETQYF
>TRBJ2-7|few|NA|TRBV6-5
TGTGCCAGCAGACGAAGTCGGGACTTCTCCTACGAGCAGTACTTC
CASRRSRDFSYEQYF
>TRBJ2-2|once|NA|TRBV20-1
TGCAGTGCTAGAGATCTATGGTGGGGCACCGGGGAGCTGTTTTTT
CSARDLWWGTGELFF
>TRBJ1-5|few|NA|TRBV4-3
TGCGCCAGCAGCCGGGACACGTTCAATCAGCCCCAGCATTTT
CASSRDTFNQPQHF
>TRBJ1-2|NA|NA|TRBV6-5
TGTGCCAGCAGTTTCCGACAGAACTATGGCTACACCTTC
CASSFRQNYGYTF
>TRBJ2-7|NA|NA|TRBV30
TGTGCCTGGAGTGGCACCAGGGGGGCCTACGAGCAGTACTTC
CAWSGTRGAYEQYF
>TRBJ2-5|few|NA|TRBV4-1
TGCGCCAGCAGCCATCCCCCCGAGGCAGGTCAAGAGACCCAGTACTTC
CASSHPPEAGQETQYF
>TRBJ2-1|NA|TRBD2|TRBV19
TGTGCCTCGCGGGGGGCTTACTACAATGAGCAGTTCTTC
CASRGAYYNEQFF
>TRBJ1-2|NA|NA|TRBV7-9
TGTGCCAGCAGCTTTAGGAGTGGCTACACCTTC
CASSFRSGYTF
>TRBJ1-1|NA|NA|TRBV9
TGTGCCAGCAGCGTAGGAGCGGGGGGCTCTGAAGCTTTCTTT
CASSVGAGGSEAFF
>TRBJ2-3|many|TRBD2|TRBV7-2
TGTGCCAGCAGAACTAGCGGGAGTGTGGCAGATACGCAGTATTTT
CASRTSGSVADTQYF
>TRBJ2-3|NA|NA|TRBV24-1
TGTGCCACCAGTGATTTTCGACAGCGCACAGATACGCAGTATTTT
CATSDFRQRTDTQYF
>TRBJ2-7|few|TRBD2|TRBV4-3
TGCGCCAGCAGCCAAGATAGGGCTAGCGGGTACGAGCAGTACTTC
CASSQDRASGYEQYF
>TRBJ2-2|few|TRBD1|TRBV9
TGTGCCAGCAGCGTAGGGGGACAGGAAGTGTACACCGGGGAGCTGTTTTTT
CASSVGGQEVYTGELFF
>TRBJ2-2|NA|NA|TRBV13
TGTGCCAGCAGCCTAGGAGGACGAGAGGGCGGGGAGCTGTTTTTT
CASSLGGREGGELFF
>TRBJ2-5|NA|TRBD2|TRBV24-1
TGTGCCACCAGTGATAGGACTAGCGGGACCCGAGTGACCCAGTACTTC
CATSDRTSGTRVTQYF
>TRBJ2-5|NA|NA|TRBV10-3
TGTGCCATCAGTGAGACAGAGACCCAGTACTTC
CAISETETQYF